The 14 T cell receptor beta chains below come from one sample, sequenced in a study of T-cell reconstitution after alpha-beta-depleted transplantation in children. Unique molecular identifiers were incorporated into the prepared TCRbeta library. TCRdb reanalysed the PCR reads using MiXCR and keeps one entry per CDR3 protein. The sample has some 600,000 distinct CDR3 sequences; over 15% are singletons. Specimen: PBMCs from the stem cell graft donor, collected from the stem cell graft. These receptors came from a human donor who donated a stem cell graft to a child with acute myeloid leukemia.

In this sample, this clonotype turned up a few times. The chain carries TRBV5-6 and TRBJ1-2; D is undetermined. Trimming took off 0 bases at V and 6 bases at J, with 6 bases between the two ends. Germline V gives CDR1 SGHDT, CDR2 YYEEEE. The CDR3 covers 12 residues. The CDR3 DNA reads as TGTGCCAGCAGCTTGGGACAAAATGGCTACACCTTC. Its protein is CASSLGQNGYTF.

At least ten counts were recorded for this clonotype. The chain recombines TRBV20-1 with TRBJ2-7; D possibly corresponds to TRBD2 (6 bases). Germline CDR1 reads DFQATT; CDR2 reads SNEGSKA (reference sequence). Deletions cut 0 bases from V and 3 bases from J, with 9 bases between. This CDR3 spans 13 amino acids. DNA for the CDR3: TGCAGTGCTAGAGATGCTAGCGACTACGAGCAGTACTTC. It encodes CSARDASDYEQYF.

At least ten counts were recorded for this clonotype. The chain uses TRBV28 and TRBJ2-7; 11 nucleotides align to TRBD1. The V segment lost 8 bases and the J segment 0 bases; nucleotides outside the gene matches: 0. The CDR3 length is 13 residues. Germline V lookup: CDR1 MDHEN, CDR2 SYDVKM. CDR3 bases: TGTGCCAGCGGGACAGGGGGCTCCTACGAGCAGTACGTC. It yields the protein CASGTGGSYEQYV.

This chain joins TRBV7-9 and TRBJ1-3; no clear D. The CDR3 totals 14 residues. Trimming took 5 bases from V and 4 from J, leaving 12 bases between them. The V gene's germline CDR1 is SEHNR and CDR2 FQNEAQ (reference sequence). The CDR3, as DNA: TGTGCCAGCAGCCCCCCGGGAGACGGAAACACCATATATTTT. It codes for CASSPPGDGNTIYF.

This clonotype came up a few times. The chain recombines TRBV7-9 with TRBJ1-4; tentative D call: TRBD1 (6 bases). CDR3 length: 15 amino acids. Germline V gene sequence: CDR1 SEHNR, CDR2 FQNEAQ (reference sequence). The V and J ends lost 5 bases and 1 base respectively, with 11 bases between them. The DNA for the CDR3 is TGTGCCAGCAGCCTGACACAGGGAACTAATGAAAAACTGTTTTTT. Translating it yields CASSLTQGTNEKLFF.

This clonotype was counted a few times. V usage is TRBV6-1 and J usage is TRBJ1-1, with TRBD1 as a possible D gene (5 bases). The CDR3 runs to 13 residues. Germline-derived CDR1 and CDR2 are MNHNS and SASEGT. Between the trimmed V and J ends, which lost 1 base and 6 bases, there was a span of 9 bases. CDR3 in DNA: TGTGCCAGCAGTGAAGGGGGGGATCCTGAAGCTTTCTTT. The encoded protein is CASSEGGDPEAFF.

In nucleotides, the CDR3 is TGTGCCAGCAGCCATTTCCCGGGACAAGTAATCCAGACCGCGAACACCGGGGAGCTGTTTTTT. Translation gives CASSHFPGQVIQTANTGELFF. The chain couples TRBV11-2 to TRBJ2-2; maybe TRBD1 (6 bases). The germline V gene encodes CDR1 SGHAT and CDR2 FQNNGV. Trimming removed 5 bases from V and 0 bases from J, with 28 bases in between. The CDR3 has 21 residues.

This clonotype was picked up many times. The chain couples TRBV29-1 to TRBJ2-3, with D possibly being TRBD1 (6 bases). The V end was cut by 4 bases, the J end by 2 bases, with 10 bases between. The CDR3 loop spans 13 amino acids. Germline V gene lookup returns CDR1 SQVTM and CDR2 ANQGSEA. CDR3 protein: CSVVNRVTDTQYF. The CDR3 DNA follows: TGCAGCGTTGTAAACAGGGTCACAGATACGCAGTATTTT.

Points on this clonotype: A much larger clone differs by one base, so this may be a read error. The chain is built from TRBV12-3 or TRBV12-4 and TRBJ2-1; perhaps TRBD2 as D (6 bases). V was trimmed by 8 bases and J by 10 bases, leaving 21 bases between them. This CDR3 region has 14 residues. The CDR3 reads CASARGGAAQEQFF. CDR3 nucleotide sequence: TGTGCCAGCGCGAGGGGCGGGGCGGCCCAGGAGCAGTTCTTC.

This clonotype was counted ten times or more. This chain uses TRBV27 with TRBJ2-1, with D possibly being TRBD2 (5 bases). V was cut by 3 bases and J by 7 bases, with 7 bases left in between. CDR3 length: 12 residues. From germline, CDR1 is MNHEY and CDR2 SMNVEV (reference sequence). In DNA form, the CDR3 reads TGTGCCAGCAGTTTCGGGAAGAATGAGCAGTTCTTC. This codes for CASSFGKNEQFF.

The sample holds many counts of this clonotype. An end of the junction does not agree with germline; a read error may underlie this. V and J are TRBV9 and TRBJ2-1; perhaps TRBD2 as D (5 bases). This CDR3 is 12 amino acids long. Germline assignment: CDR1 SGDLS and CDR2 YYNGEE. CDR3 residues: CASSVAGNEQFF. CDR3 coding DNA: TGCGCCAGCAGCGTGGCGGGCAATGAGCAGTTCTTC.

This clonotype has just a few counts. The rearrangement joins TRBV20-1 to TRBJ1-3; D not resolved. Germline CDR1 is DFQATT and CDR2 is SNEGSKA (reference sequence). The CDR3 covers 12 residues. V was shortened by 7 bases and J by 0 bases, with 7 bases between the two germline ends. CDR3 region: CSVVSSGNTIYF. CDR3 coding DNA: TGCAGTGTGGTCAGCTCTGGAAACACCATATATTTT.

In its sample, this clonotype was seen many times. The rearrangement joins TRBV20-1 to TRBJ2-7; D unresolved. Trimming removed 2 bases at V and 2 bases at J, with 16 bases between. In germline, CDR1 is DFQATT, CDR2 SNEGSKA (reference sequence). This CDR3 is built from 15 residues. Written as DNA, the CDR3 is TGCAGTGCTAGATACCCGGGCGGCAGGCCCTACGAGCAGTACTTC. Its protein is CSARYPGGRPYEQYF.

This chain links TRBV19 with TRBJ1-1; a weak D match, TRBD1 (5 bases). V dropped 7 bases and J dropped 5 bases, with 20 bases sitting between them. Germline CDR1 is LNHDA and CDR2 is SQIVND (reference sequence). The CDR3 is made up of 15 amino acids. Written as DNA, the CDR3 is TGTGCCAGTACACTCGGGGCAGGACGGGGGACTGAAGCTTTCTTT. Its protein product is CASTLGAGRGTEAFF.